These 19 T cell receptor beta chains came from one sample sequenced in a study of response to subunit inactivated influenza vaccine. TCRdb used MiXCR to reprocess the RT-PCR reads, holding one entry per CDR3 protein. In the table there are roughly 150,000 distinct CDR3 sequences, approximately 10% of which are singletons. This specimen was non-naive T cells sorted from PBMCs, taken more than 35 days after vaccination. The receptors come from a man between 45 and 60 years old who received an inactivated influenza vaccine.

The V and J genes are TRBV2 and TRBJ1-2; D is perhaps TRBD1 (5 bases). V was cut by 2 bases and J by 7 bases, with 17 bases left in between. This CDR3 comprises 15 residues. Per germline, CDR1 SNHLY and CDR2 FYNNEI. CDR3 coding DNA: TGTGCCAGCAGTGAATTGGGGCAGGGAAAGGGTGGCTACACCTTC. Translated: CASSELGQGKGGYTF. Full variable domain (outside the CDR3, taken from reference TRBV2 and TRBJ1-2): EPEVTQTPSHQVTQMGQEVILRCVPISNHLYFYWYRQILGQKVEFLVSFYNNEISEKSEIFDDQFSVERPDGSNFTLKIRSTKLEDSAMYFCASSELGQGKGGYTFGSGTRLTVV.

This chain connects TRBV7-9 to TRBJ2-7; D gene unclear. Germline assignment: CDR1 SEHNR and CDR2 FQNEAQ (reference sequence). The CDR3 runs to 14 residues. Deletions cut 0 bases from V and 2 bases from J, with 8 bases between. The CDR3 DNA follows: TGTGCCAGCAGCTTAGCGGCCAGAACCTACGAGCAGTACTTC. As protein: CASSLAARTYEQYF.

This clonotype was counted only a few times. The genes are TRBV4-2 and TRBJ2-3; no definite D call. The CDR3 has 15 amino acids. Germline V CDR1 and CDR2: LGHNA, YNFKEQ. The V and J ends lost 0 bases and 0 bases respectively, with 7 bases between them. CDR3 coding DNA: TGTGCCAGCAGCCAAGAGAGTTCTAGCACAGATACGCAGTATTTT. Amino acid sequence: CASSQESSSTDTQYF.

This clonotype was seen a handful of times. The chain couples TRBV4-2 to TRBJ2-1; D remains ambiguous. The CDR3 has 17 residues. CDR1 is LGHNA, CDR2 YNFKEQ, per germline. V gave up 1 base and J gave up 0 bases, with 13 bases separating them. CDR3 nucleotides: TGTGCCAGCAGCCAAGTCCGGATACAGAGCTCCTACAATGAGCAGTTCTTC. It codes for CASSQVRIQSSYNEQFF.

This chain uses TRBV6-1 with TRBJ2-1; D is tentatively TRBD1 or TRBD2 (5 bases each). This CDR3 has 14 amino acids. V dropped 6 bases and J dropped 12 bases, with 21 bases sitting between them. Germline CDR1 reads MNHNS; CDR2 reads SASEGT. CDR3 sequence (DNA): TGTGCCAGCAGCGATGAGGGTCCAGGGAAGTTGCAGTTCTTC. This encodes CASSDEGPGKLQFF.

With regard to this clonotype: This may be a read error: a much more frequent sequence differs by one nucleotide. The chain uses TRBV4-1 and TRBJ2-5, with a weak D call TRBD2 (5 bases). The CDR3 has 13 amino acids. The V gene's germline CDR1 is MGHRA and CDR2 YSYEKL. Between the trimmed V and J ends, which lost 4 bases and 2 bases, there was a span of 8 bases. The CDR3 sequence: CASSPRDQETQYF. In nucleotides, the CDR3 is TGCGCCAGCAGCCCGAGGGATCAAGAGACCCAGTACTTC.

The sample holds a few counts of this clonotype. The gene calls are TRBV6-5 and TRBJ2-5; no clear D gene. The CDR3 has 13 amino acids. Germline lookup yields CDR1 MNHEY and CDR2 SVGAGI. V lost 4 bases, J lost 2 bases, and 8 bases lay in between. This CDR3 is CASSFQRQETQYF. The CDR3 DNA reads as TGTGCCAGCAGTTTTCAGCGACAAGAGACCCAGTACTTC.

This clonotype was picked up a small number of times. The V call is TRBV4-3, the J call TRBJ2-1, with TRBD2 matching 13 bases. With V trimmed by 0 bases and J by 9 bases, 5 bases remained unmatched. Germline V gives CDR1 LGHNA, CDR2 YSLEER. The CDR3 length is 16 residues. The CDR3 DNA follows: TGCGCCAGCAGCCAAGATACTAGCGGGAGGGCCGGTGAGCAGTTCTTC. Its translation: CASSQDTSGRAGEQFF.

The chain is built from TRBV5-6 and TRBJ2-3; D is possibly TRBD2 (6 bases). The V end lost 1 base, the J end lost 2 bases, and 14 bases lay between the germline ends. CDR1 and CDR2 from the germline V gene are SGHDT and YYEEEE. This CDR3 is built from 16 residues. This chain's CDR3 is CASSLMGGGHTDTQYF. In nucleotides, the CDR3 is TGTGCCAGCAGCTTGATGGGGGGAGGCCACACAGATACGCAGTATTTT.

A note on this clonotype: Since the CDR3 does not end with the conserved phenylalanine or tryptophan, this likely comes from a read error. The DNA is left out, because the CDR3 cannot be placed on it with certainty; the CDR3 is given as TCRdb lists it. The V gene is TRBV7-3, the J gene TRBJ1-2; the table calls TRBD1, which could not be checked here. The CDR3 has 9 residues if both end residues are counted. The germline CDR1 and CDR2 sequences are SGHTA and FQGTGA. CDR3: CASSNRVIL.

Written as DNA, the CDR3 is TGTGCCAGCAGCCCCAACGAAGTTGTCGAGCAGTACTTC. Translated, it gives CASSPNEVVEQYF. The chain is built from TRBV6-2 or TRBV6-3 and TRBJ2-7; no clear D. CDR3 size: 13 residues. V was pared by 6 bases and J by 6 bases, with 15 bases between. Germline assignment: CDR1 MNHEY and CDR2 SVGEGT.

The chain combines TRBV20-1 with TRBJ2-1; tentatively, D is TRBD2 (6 bases). Per the germline V gene, CDR1 is DFQATT and CDR2 is SNEGSKA (reference sequence). V dropped 6 bases and J dropped 9 bases, with 12 bases sitting between them. The CDR3 is made up of 11 amino acids. CDR3 sequence reads: CSATGGFEQFF. In DNA, the CDR3 is TGCAGTGCCACCGGAGGGTTTGAGCAGTTCTTC.

The chain couples TRBV7-7 to TRBJ2-5; D remains unclear. Germline CDR1 SSHAT, CDR2 FNYEAQ (reference sequence). With 3 bases removed from V and 5 bases from J, the gap between germline ends came to 10 bases. The CDR3 covers 13 residues. The CDR3 sequence is CASSLGQTETQYF. The CDR3 coding sequence is TGTGCCAGCAGCTTGGGCCAGACGGAGACCCAGTACTTC.

This clonotype was seen repeatedly, ten times or more. The chain joins TRBV29-1 to TRBJ2-1; D unclear. V lost 7 bases and J 9 bases, leaving 28 bases between the germline ends. Per the germline V gene, CDR1 is SQVTM and CDR2 is ANQGSEA. CDR3 size: 16 residues. The DNA of the CDR3 is TGCAGCGCTACCATCCAAGGTGGCTCCCTTCCCTCTGAGCAGTTCTTC. Amino acids: CSATIQGGSLPSEQFF.

This clonotype was detected ten times or more. The chain uses TRBV29-1 and TRBJ2-1, with 14 bases identical to TRBD2. With V trimmed by 8 bases and J by 4 bases, 7 bases remained unmatched. In germline, CDR1 is SQVTM, CDR2 ANQGSEA. The CDR3 contains 15 residues. The CDR3: CSSRLAGGQYNEQFF. CDR3 coding DNA: TGCAGCTCCCGACTAGCGGGAGGGCAATACAATGAGCAGTTCTTC.

This clonotype was observed a handful of times. The CDR3 sequence: CASSQEASSGNTIYF. In nucleotides, the CDR3 is TGTGCCAGCAGCCAAGAGGCCAGCTCTGGAAACACCATATATTTT. The chain joins TRBV3-1 to TRBJ1-3; D is unclear. Trimming removed 0 bases from V and 0 bases from J, with 6 bases in between. The germline V gene encodes CDR1 LGHDT and CDR2 YNNKEL (reference sequence). The CDR3 sequence is 15 residues long.

This clonotype showed up many times. The chain carries TRBV14 and TRBJ2-7; 10 nucleotides align to TRBD2. The germline V gene has CDR1 SGHDN and CDR2 FVKESK. The CDR3 covers 16 residues. Trimming cost V 4 bases and J 2 bases; bases outside gene matches: 8. The CDR3 loop is CASSRDRLAGTYEQYF. The CDR3 DNA sequence: TGTGCCAGCAGCCGTGACCGACTAGCGGGTACCTACGAGCAGTACTTC. Supplemented by reference TRBV14 and TRBJ2-7, the full variable domain reads EAGVTQFPSHSVIEKGQTVTLRCDPISGHDNLYWYRRVMGKEIKFLLHFVKESKQDESGMPNNRFLAERTGGTYSTLKVQPAELEDSGVYFCASSRDRLAGTYEQYFGPGTRLTVT.

This chain uses TRBV5-1 with TRBJ2-2; TRBD2 agrees at 10 bases. The junction had 7 bases not matched to a gene; V was cut back by 0 bases and J by 5 bases. CDR3 length equals 17 residues. Germline loops: CDR1 SGHRS, CDR2 YFSETQ. This CDR3 is CASSLALRTSGTGELFF. CDR3 DNA sequence: TGCGCCAGCAGCTTGGCACTCCGGACTAGCGGAACCGGGGAGCTGTTTTTT. Supplemented by reference TRBV5-1 and TRBJ2-2, the full variable domain reads KAGVTQTPRYLIKTRGQQVTLSCSPISGHRSVSWYQQTPGQGLQFLFEYFSETQRNKGNFPGRFSGRQFSNSRSEMNVSTLELGDSALYLCASSLALRTSGTGELFFGEGSRLTVL.

This clonotype was seen only a few times. This chain joins TRBV25-1 and TRBJ1-4; 10 nucleotides match TRBD1. Trimming at V came to 3 bases and at J to 3 bases, leaving 7 bases not matched to a gene. The CDR3 consists of 17 residues. Germline V gene sequence: CDR1 MGHDK, CDR2 SYGVNS. Written as DNA, the CDR3 is TGTGCCAGCAGTGATGGGGACAGGGGCTTATCTAATGAAAAACTGTTTTTT. This encodes CASSDGDRGLSNEKLFF.